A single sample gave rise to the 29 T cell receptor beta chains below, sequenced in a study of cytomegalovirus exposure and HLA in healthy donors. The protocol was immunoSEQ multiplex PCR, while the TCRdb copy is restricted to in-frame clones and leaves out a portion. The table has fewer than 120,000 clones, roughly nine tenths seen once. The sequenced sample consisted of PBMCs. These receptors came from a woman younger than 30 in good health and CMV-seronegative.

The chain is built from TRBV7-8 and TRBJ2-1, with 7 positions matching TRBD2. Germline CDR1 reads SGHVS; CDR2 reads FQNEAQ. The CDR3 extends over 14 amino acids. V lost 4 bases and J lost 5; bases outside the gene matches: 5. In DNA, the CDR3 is TGTGCCAGCAGCTCTATTCGGGGGGACAATGAGCAGTTCTTC. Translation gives CASSSIRGDNEQFF.

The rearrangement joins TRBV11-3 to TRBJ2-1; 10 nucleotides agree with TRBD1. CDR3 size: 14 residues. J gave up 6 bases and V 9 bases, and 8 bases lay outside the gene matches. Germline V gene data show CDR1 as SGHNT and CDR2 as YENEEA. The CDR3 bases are TGTGCCAGTTCATGGACAGGGGGAATCAATGAGCAGTTCTTC. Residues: CASSWTGGINEQFF.

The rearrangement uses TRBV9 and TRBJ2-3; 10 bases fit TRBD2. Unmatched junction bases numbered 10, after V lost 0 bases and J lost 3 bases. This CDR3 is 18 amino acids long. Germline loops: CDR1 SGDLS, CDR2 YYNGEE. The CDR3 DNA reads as TGTGCCAGCAGCGTAGCCCCAGCGGGAGGGCGGGGGACAGATACGCAGTATTTT. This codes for CASSVAPAGGRGTDTQYF.

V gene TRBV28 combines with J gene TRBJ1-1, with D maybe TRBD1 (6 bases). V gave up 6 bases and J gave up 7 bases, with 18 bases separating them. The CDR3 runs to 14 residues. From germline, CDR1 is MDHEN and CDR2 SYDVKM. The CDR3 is CASSYRGGIVEAFF. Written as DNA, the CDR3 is TGTGCCAGCAGCTATCGAGGGGGTATAGTTGAAGCTTTCTTT.

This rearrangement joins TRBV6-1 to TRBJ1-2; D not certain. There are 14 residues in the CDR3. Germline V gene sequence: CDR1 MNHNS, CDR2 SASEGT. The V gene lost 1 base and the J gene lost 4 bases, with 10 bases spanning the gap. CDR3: CASSEGAVIYGYTF. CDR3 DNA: TGTGCCAGCAGTGAAGGGGCAGTGATCTATGGCTACACCTTC.

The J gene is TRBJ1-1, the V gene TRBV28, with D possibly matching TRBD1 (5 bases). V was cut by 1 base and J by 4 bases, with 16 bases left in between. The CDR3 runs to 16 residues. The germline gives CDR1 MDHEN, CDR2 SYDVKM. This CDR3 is CASSLSLPQGSTEAFF. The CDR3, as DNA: TGTGCCAGCAGTTTATCTCTACCCCAGGGAAGCACTGAAGCTTTCTTT.

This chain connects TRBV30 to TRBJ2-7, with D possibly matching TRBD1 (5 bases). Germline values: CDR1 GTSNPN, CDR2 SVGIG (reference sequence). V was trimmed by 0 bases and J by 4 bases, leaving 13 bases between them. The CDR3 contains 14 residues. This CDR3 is CAWSVGQGVYEQYF. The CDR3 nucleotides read TGTGCCTGGAGTGTCGGGCAGGGCGTTTACGAGCAGTACTTC.

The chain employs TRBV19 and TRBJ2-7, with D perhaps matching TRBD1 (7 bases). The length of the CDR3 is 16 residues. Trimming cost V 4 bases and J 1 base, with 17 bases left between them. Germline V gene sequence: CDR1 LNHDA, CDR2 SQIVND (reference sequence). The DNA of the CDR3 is TGTGCCAGTAGTACCCCGACAGGGACTTCTTCCTACGAGCAGTACTTC. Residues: CASSTPTGTSSYEQYF.

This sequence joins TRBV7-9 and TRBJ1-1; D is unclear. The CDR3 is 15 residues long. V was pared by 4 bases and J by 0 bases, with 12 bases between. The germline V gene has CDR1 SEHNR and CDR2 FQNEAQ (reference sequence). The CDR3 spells CASSYGTEMNTEAFF. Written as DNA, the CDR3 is TGTGCCAGCAGCTATGGTACAGAAATGAACACTGAAGCTTTCTTT.

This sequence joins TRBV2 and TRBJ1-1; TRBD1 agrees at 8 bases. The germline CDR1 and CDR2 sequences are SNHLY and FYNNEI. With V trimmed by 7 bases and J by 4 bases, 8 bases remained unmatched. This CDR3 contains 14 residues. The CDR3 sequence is CASNRQGYGTEAFF. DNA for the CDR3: TGTGCCAGCAATAGACAGGGGTACGGCACTGAAGCTTTCTTT.

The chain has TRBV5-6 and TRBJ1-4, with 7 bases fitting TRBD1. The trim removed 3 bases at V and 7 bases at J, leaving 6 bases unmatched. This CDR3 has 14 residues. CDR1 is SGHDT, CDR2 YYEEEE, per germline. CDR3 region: CASSSARTGEKLFF. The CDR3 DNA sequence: TGTGCCAGCAGCTCGGCCAGGACAGGTGAAAAACTGTTTTTT.

CDR3 loop: CASSESGHFYGYTF. For the CDR3, the DNA is TGTGCCAGCAGTGAATCGGGACACTTCTATGGCTACACCTTC. The V call is TRBV25-1, the J call TRBJ1-2; D may be TRBD1 (6 bases). Trimming took off 1 base at V and 4 bases at J, with 10 bases between the two ends. Germline V lookup: CDR1 MGHDK, CDR2 SYGVNS. The CDR3 has 14 residues.

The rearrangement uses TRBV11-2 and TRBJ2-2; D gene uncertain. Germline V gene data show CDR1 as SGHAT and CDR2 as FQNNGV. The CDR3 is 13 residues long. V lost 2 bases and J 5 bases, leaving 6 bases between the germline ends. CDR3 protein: CASSLTATGELFF. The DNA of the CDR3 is TGTGCCAGCAGCTTAACAGCTACCGGGGAGCTGTTTTTT. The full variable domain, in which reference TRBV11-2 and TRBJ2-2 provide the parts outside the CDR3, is EAGVAQSPRYKIIEKRQSVAFWCNPISGHATLYWYQQILGQGPKLLIQFQNNGVVDDSQLPKDRFSAERLKGVDSTLKIQPAKLEDSAVYLCASSLTATGELFFGEGSRLTVL.

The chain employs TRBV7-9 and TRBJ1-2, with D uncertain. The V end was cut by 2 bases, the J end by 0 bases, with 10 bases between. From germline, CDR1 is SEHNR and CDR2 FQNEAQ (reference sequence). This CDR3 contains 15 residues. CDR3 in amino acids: CASSLSYSTNYGYTF. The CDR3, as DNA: TGTGCCAGCAGCTTAAGTTACAGTACTAACTATGGCTACACCTTC.

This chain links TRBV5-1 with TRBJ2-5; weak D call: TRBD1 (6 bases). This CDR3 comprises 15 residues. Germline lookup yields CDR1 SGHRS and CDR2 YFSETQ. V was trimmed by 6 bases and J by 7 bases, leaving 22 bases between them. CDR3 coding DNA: TGCGCCAGCACCATGGAAGTAGGGGGTAGGGGGACCCAGTACTTC. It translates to CASTMEVGGRGTQYF. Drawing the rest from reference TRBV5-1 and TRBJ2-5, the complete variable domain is KAGVTQTPRYLIKTRGQQVTLSCSPISGHRSVSWYQQTPGQGLQFLFEYFSETQRNKGNFPGRFSGRQFSNSRSEMNVSTLELGDSALYLCASTMEVGGRGTQYFGPGTRLLVL.

The CDR3 here is CAWSSRGAQPQHF. The CDR3 DNA is TGTGCCTGGAGTTCCCGGGGGGCCCAGCCCCAGCATTTT. The chain recombines TRBV30 with TRBJ1-5; a weak D match, TRBD1 (6 bases). Germline V gene lookup returns CDR1 GTSNPN and CDR2 SVGIG (reference sequence). This CDR3 comprises 13 residues. The V end lost 2 bases, the J end lost 7 bases, and 12 bases lay between the germline ends. The complete variable domain, with remaining parts taken from reference TRBV30 and TRBJ1-5, reads SQTIHQWPATLVQPVGSPLSLECTVEGTSNPNLYWYRQAAGRGLQLLFYSVGIGQISSEVPQNLSASRPQDRQFILSSKKLLLSDSGFYLCAWSSRGAQPQHFGDGTRLSIL.

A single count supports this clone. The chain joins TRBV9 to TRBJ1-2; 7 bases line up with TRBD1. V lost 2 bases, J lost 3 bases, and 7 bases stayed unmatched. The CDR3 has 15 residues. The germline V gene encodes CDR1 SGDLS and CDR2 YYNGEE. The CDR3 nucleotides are TGTGCCAGCAGCGTTAAAGCCGGGACAGACTATGGCTACACCTTC. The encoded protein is CASSVKAGTDYGYTF.

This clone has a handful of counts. The CDR3 protein is CASGPGTGDTGELFF. CDR3 nucleotide sequence: TGTGCCAGCGGCCCCGGGACAGGGGACACCGGGGAGCTGTTTTTT. This chain uses TRBV6-4 with TRBJ2-2, with 10 bases that match TRBD1. The junction had 6 bases not matched to a gene; V was cut back by 8 bases and J by 3 bases. Germline V gives CDR1 MRHNA, CDR2 SNTAGT. The CDR3 runs to 15 residues.

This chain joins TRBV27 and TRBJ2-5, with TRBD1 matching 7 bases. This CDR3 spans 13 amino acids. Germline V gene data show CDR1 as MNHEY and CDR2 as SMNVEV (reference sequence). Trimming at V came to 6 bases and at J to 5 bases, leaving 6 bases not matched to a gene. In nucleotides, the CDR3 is TGTGCCAGCAGAAACAGGGGAACGGAGACCCAGTACTTC. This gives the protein CASRNRGTETQYF.

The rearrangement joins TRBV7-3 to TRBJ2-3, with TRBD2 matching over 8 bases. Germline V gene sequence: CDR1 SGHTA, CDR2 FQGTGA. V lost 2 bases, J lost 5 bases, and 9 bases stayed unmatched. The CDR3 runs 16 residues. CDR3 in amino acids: CASSLSPAGVRDTQYF. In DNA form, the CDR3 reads TGTGCCAGCAGCTTATCCCCAGCGGGAGTAAGAGATACGCAGTATTTT.

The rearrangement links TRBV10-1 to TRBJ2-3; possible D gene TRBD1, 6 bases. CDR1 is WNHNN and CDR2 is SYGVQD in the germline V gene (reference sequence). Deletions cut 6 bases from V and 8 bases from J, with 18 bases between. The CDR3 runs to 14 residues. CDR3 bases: TGCGCCAGCAGCCGGGACATCCCCCCCGGTACGCAGTATTTT. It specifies CASSRDIPPGTQYF.

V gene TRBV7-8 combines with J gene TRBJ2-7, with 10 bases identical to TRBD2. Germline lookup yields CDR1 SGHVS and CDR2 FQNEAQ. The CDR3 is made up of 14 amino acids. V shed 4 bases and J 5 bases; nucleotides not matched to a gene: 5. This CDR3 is CASSSSGGAHEQYF. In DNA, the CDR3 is TGTGCCAGCAGCTCCAGCGGGGGGGCCCACGAGCAGTACTTC.

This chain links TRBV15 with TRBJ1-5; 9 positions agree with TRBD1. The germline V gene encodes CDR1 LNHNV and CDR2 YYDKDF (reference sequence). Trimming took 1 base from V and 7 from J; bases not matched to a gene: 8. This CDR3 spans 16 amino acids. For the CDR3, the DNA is TGTGCCACCAGCAGAGCCCTAACAGGGGGCTGGCAGCCCCAGCATTTT. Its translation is CATSRALTGGWQPQHF.

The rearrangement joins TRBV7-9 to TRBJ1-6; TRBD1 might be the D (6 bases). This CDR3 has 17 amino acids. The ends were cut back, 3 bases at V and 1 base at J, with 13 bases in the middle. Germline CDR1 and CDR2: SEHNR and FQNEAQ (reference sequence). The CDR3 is CASSFGGGPSYNSPLHF. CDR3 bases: TGTGCCAGCAGCTTTGGCGGGGGGCCTTCCTATAATTCACCCCTCCACTTT.

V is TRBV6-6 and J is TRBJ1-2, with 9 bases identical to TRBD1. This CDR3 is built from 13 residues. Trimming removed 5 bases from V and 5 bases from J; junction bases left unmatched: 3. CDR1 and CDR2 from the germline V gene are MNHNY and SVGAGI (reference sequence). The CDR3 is CASSDGQGYGYTF. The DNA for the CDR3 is TGTGCCAGCAGTGATGGACAGGGGTATGGCTACACCTTC.

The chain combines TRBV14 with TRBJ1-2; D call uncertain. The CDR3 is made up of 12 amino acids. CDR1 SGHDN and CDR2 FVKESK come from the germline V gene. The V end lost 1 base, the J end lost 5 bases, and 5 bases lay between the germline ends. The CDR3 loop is CASSQAPYGYTF. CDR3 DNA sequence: TGTGCCAGCAGCCAAGCCCCGTATGGCTACACCTTC.

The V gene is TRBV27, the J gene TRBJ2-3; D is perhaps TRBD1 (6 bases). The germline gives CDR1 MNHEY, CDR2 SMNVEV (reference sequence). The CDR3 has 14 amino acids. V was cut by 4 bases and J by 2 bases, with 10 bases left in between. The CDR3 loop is CASSWTVATDTQYF. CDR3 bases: TGTGCCAGCAGTTGGACAGTTGCCACAGATACGCAGTATTTT.

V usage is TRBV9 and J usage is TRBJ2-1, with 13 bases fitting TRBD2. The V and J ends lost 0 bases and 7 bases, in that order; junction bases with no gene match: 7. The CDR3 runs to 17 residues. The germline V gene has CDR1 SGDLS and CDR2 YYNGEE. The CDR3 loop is CASSVDPLAGGSNEQFF. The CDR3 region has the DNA TGTGCCAGCAGCGTAGATCCACTAGCGGGAGGGTCAAATGAGCAGTTCTTC.

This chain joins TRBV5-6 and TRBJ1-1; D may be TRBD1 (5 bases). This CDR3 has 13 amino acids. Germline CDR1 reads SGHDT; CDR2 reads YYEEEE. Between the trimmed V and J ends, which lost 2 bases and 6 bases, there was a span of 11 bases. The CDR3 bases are TGTGCCAGCAGCTTAGGGGTGGGCCCTGAAGCTTTCTTT. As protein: CASSLGVGPEAFF.